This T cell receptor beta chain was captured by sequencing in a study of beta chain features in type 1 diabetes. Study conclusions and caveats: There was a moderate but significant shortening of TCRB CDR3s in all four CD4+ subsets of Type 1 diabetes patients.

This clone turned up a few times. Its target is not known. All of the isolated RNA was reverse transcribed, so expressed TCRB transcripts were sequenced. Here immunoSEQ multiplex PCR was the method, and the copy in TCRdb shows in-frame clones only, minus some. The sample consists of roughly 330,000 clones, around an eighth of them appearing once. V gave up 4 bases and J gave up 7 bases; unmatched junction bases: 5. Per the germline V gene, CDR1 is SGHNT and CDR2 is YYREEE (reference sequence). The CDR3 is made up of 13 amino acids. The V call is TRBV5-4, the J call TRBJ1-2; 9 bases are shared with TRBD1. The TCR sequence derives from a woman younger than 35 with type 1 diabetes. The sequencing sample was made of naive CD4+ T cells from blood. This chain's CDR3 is CASSRDREGGYTF. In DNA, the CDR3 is TGTGCCAGCAGCCGGGACAGGGAGGGTGGCTACACCTTC. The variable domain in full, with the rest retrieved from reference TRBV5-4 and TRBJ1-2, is ETGVTQSPTHLIKTRGQQVTLRCSSQSGHNTVSWYQQALGQGPQFIFQYYREEENGRGNFPPRFSGLQFPNYSSELNVNALELDDSALYLCASSRDREGGYTFGSGTRLTVV.